The clone carrying this T cell receptor (beta chain) was seen more than once but under ten times. These data belong to a study of cytomegalovirus exposure and HLA in healthy donors. Primers for the PCR totalled 60 Vbeta and 13 Jbeta. TCRdb's copy holds only in-frame clones and misses some; the assay was immunoSEQ multiplex PCR. Here the sample spans 150,000 to 170,000 clones, roughly three quarters being singletons. The germline V gene encodes CDR1 SGHTA and CDR2 FQGNSA. The V and J ends lost 0 bases and 12 bases, in that order; junction bases with no gene match: 6. The CDR3 contains 14 residues. Sequenced: PBMCs. The source is a man under 40 in good health and CMV-seropositive. The chain combines TRBV7-2 with TRBJ2-7; 12 bases map to TRBD2. The CDR3 sequence is CASSLAVTSGRAYF. The CDR3 DNA reads as TGTGCCAGCAGCTTAGCAGTGACTAGCGGGAGAGCGTACTTC.